Following are 20 T cell receptor beta chains from one sample sequenced in a study of control samples from healthy donors and cancer patients. Method: immunoSEQ multiplex PCR; TCRdb's copy keeps in-frame clones and lacks some. Of tens of thousands of clones listed, roughly 83% were seen once; the top ten hold 30% to 40%. The sample comprised PBMCs. These receptors all stem from a man aged 65 to 85 with lung cancer.

V and J are TRBV6-5 and TRBJ2-7; tentatively, D is TRBD2 (6 bases). With 7 bases removed from V and 6 bases from J, the gap between germline ends came to 13 bases. The CDR3 is 12 amino acids. Germline values: CDR1 MNHEY, CDR2 SVGAGI. The CDR3 DNA is TGTGCCAGCAAGTTTACGGGGGTCGAGCAGTACTTC. As protein: CASKFTGVEQYF.

The gene calls are TRBV6-6 and TRBJ1-2, with TRBD1 matching 7 bases. The V and J ends lost 2 bases and 4 bases, in that order; junction bases with no gene match: 7. CDR3 length: 15 residues. The germline gives CDR1 MNHNY, CDR2 SVGAGI (reference sequence). CDR3 nucleotide sequence: TGTGCCAGCAGTTACCCAGCGGGACAGTTCTATGGCTACACCTTC. Protein sequence: CASSYPAGQFYGYTF.

The chain carries TRBV11-2 and TRBJ1-1; 7 bases align to TRBD1. The CDR3 sequence is 15 residues long. Trimming cost V 0 bases and J 4 bases; bases outside gene matches: 5. Germline V lookup: CDR1 SGHAT, CDR2 FQNNGV. CDR3 DNA: TGTGCCAGCAGCTTAGATGGGGCAGGGGGCACTGAAGCTTTCTTT. Its translation is CASSLDGAGGTEAFF.

This clone has a single count. This chain links TRBV6-1 with TRBJ1-5; no definite D call. Looked up from germline, CDR1 is MNHNS and CDR2 is SASEGT. The CDR3 extends over 14 amino acids. The V and J ends lost 3 bases and 7 bases respectively, with 13 bases between them. CDR3 nucleotide sequence: TGTGCCAGCAGTGATTCGGGGTTAGGGCAGCCCCAGCATTTT. Residues: CASSDSGLGQPQHF.

This CDR3 reads CASSQDRQGAGETQYF. In nucleotides, the CDR3 is TGTGCCAGCAGCCAAGATCGTCAGGGGGCAGGGGAGACCCAGTACTTC. This chain links TRBV3-1 (or the pseudogene TRBV3-2) with TRBJ2-5; 8 nucleotides agree with TRBD1. CDR3 length: 16 amino acids. Losses at the gene ends were 0 bases for V and 5 bases for J; bases not matched to a gene: 8. CDR1 and CDR2 from the germline V gene are LGHDT and YNNKEL (reference sequence).

The J gene is TRBJ2-3, the V gene TRBV9; possibly TRBD2 for D (5 bases). The V gene's germline CDR1 is SGDLS and CDR2 YYNGEE. Trimming stripped 4 bases from V and 7 bases from J, with 10 bases between. The CDR3 length is 12 residues. CDR3 in amino acids: CASSQVANTQYF. CDR3 bases: TGTGCCAGCAGCCAAGTAGCGAATACGCAGTATTTT.

This chain joins TRBV11-3 and TRBJ2-2; TRBD2 aligns across 8 bases. The trim removed 5 bases at V and 5 bases at J, leaving 7 bases unmatched. The length of the CDR3 is 15 residues. Germline V gives CDR1 SGHNT, CDR2 YENEEA. CDR3 coding DNA: TGTGCCAGCAGCCCGATGGGCGGGGGGACCGGGGAGCTGTTTTTT. Its translation: CASSPMGGGTGELFF.

The V gene is TRBV5-6, the J gene TRBJ2-1; 7 bases match TRBD1. Per germline, CDR1 SGHDT and CDR2 YYEEEE. Unmatched junction bases numbered 7, after V lost 4 bases and J lost 0 bases. This CDR3 has 16 amino acids. CDR3 loop: CASSTRDSHSYNEQFF. The CDR3, as DNA: TGTGCCAGCAGCACCCGGGACAGCCACTCCTACAATGAGCAGTTCTTC.

The chain recombines TRBV24-1 with TRBJ2-1; TRBD1 aligns across 11 bases. The germline V gene has CDR1 KGHDR and CDR2 SFDVKD. CDR3 size: 15 residues. V lost 10 bases, J lost 10 bases, and 14 bases stayed unmatched. CDR3 region: CATKGQDRGLSEQFF. In DNA, the CDR3 is TGTGCCACAAAAGGTCAGGACAGGGGGCTGTCAGAGCAGTTCTTC.

J is TRBJ2-7 and V is TRBV7-2; D perhaps matches TRBD2 (7 bases). V shed 1 base and J shed 4 bases, with 14 bases lying between them. The germline gives CDR1 SGHTA, CDR2 FQGNSA. The CDR3 contains 15 residues. The CDR3 region is CASSLEGGGGYEQYF. CDR3 coding DNA: TGTGCCAGCAGCTTAGAAGGCGGGGGCGGATACGAGCAGTACTTC.

V and J are TRBV7-2 and TRBJ1-1; D ambiguous. Trimming shortened V by 1 base and J by 1 base, and 7 bases separated the two germline ends. Looked up from germline, CDR1 is SGHTA and CDR2 is FQGNSA. The CDR3 totals 14 residues. The DNA for the CDR3 is TGTGCCAGCAGCTTAGTTCCGGAGAACACTGAAGCTTTCTTT. Translation gives CASSLVPENTEAFF. The full variable domain, completed using reference TRBV7-2 and TRBJ1-1, is GAGVSQSPSNKVTEKGKDVELRCDPISGHTALYWYRQSLGQGLEFLIYFQGNSAPDKSGLPSDRFSAERTGGSVSTLTIQRTQQEDSAVYLCASSLVPENTEAFFGQGTRLTVV.

The rearrangement joins TRBV12-3 or TRBV12-4 to TRBJ2-1; tentative D call: TRBD2 (6 bases). Trimming left V 3 bases short and J 7 bases short, with 7 bases between. This CDR3 region has 12 residues. The CDR3 coding sequence is TGTGCCAGCAGTTTTCGGGGGAATGAGCAGTTCTTC. Protein product: CASSFRGNEQFF.

This clone was seen only once. V gene TRBV20-1 combines with J gene TRBJ2-3, with D perhaps TRBD2 (5 bases). CDR3 size: 11 residues. Germline CDR1 DFQATT, CDR2 SNEGSKA (reference sequence). The V gene lost 3 bases and the J gene lost 4 bases, with 5 bases spanning the gap. The CDR3 nucleotides read TGCAGTGCTAGTAGCGCAGATACGCAGTATTTT. Encoded protein: CSASSADTQYF.

This clone was seen more than once but under ten times. The chain employs TRBV19 and TRBJ2-7; D is uncertain. CDR3 length: 12 residues. CDR1 LNHDA and CDR2 SQIVND come from the germline V gene (reference sequence). V shed 5 bases and J shed 2 bases, with 7 bases lying between them. The CDR3 sequence: CASSHGTYEQYF. DNA for the CDR3: TGTGCCAGTAGTCACGGTACCTACGAGCAGTACTTC.

CDR3 region: CASSSHPGQTSNTGELFF. CDR3 nucleotide sequence: TGTGCCAGCAGTTCACATCCGGGACAGACCTCGAACACCGGGGAGCTGTTTTTT. The chain is built from TRBV6-2 or TRBV6-3 and TRBJ2-2; 7 nucleotides align to TRBD1. In germline, CDR1 is MNHEY, CDR2 SVGEGT. Losses at the gene ends were 4 bases for V and 0 bases for J; bases not matched to a gene: 11. The CDR3 length is 18 residues.

Only a few counts were recorded for this clone. The V call is TRBV5-1, the J call TRBJ2-3, with no clear D. The CDR3 loop spans 16 amino acids. Germline V gene lookup returns CDR1 SGHRS and CDR2 YFSETQ. V lost 3 bases, J lost 2 bases, and 16 bases lay in between. The chain's CDR3 is CASSSPYVGATDTQYF. CDR3 DNA sequence: TGCGCCAGCAGCTCCCCTTATGTAGGCGCCACAGATACGCAGTATTTT.

The chain has TRBV30 and TRBJ1-6; 11 positions match TRBD1. The germline CDR1 and CDR2 sequences are GTSNPN and SVGIG (reference sequence). The CDR3 covers 17 residues. The V and J ends lost 2 bases and 2 bases, in that order; junction bases with no gene match: 5. CDR3 loop: CAWSPGQGATYNSPLHF. In DNA, the CDR3 is TGTGCCTGGAGTCCAGGACAGGGGGCTACCTATAATTCACCCCTCCACTTT.

The chain employs TRBV7-9 and TRBJ2-1; 7 bases are shared with TRBD1. CDR1 and CDR2 from the germline V gene are SEHNR and FQNEAQ (reference sequence). After removal of 5 bases from V and 0 bases from J, the junction contained 10 bases not matched to a gene. This CDR3 region has 17 residues. The CDR3, as DNA: TGTGCCAGCAGCGAATATAGGACAGGCCACTCCTACAATGAGCAGTTCTTC. Translating it yields CASSEYRTGHSYNEQFF.

In its sample, this clone was seen a few times. CDR3 nucleotide sequence: TGTGCCGGAAGTCTGGGACCTCCGAACACCGGGGAGCTGTTTTTT. Translated, it gives CAGSLGPPNTGELFF. The rearrangement uses TRBV19 and TRBJ2-2; TRBD1 or TRBD2 may be the D gene (5 bases each). Germline values: CDR1 LNHDA, CDR2 SQIVND (reference sequence). The CDR3 sequence is 15 residues long. The V end lost 11 bases, the J end lost 0 bases, and 16 bases lay between the germline ends.

The gene calls are TRBV11-2 and TRBJ2-1; 12 bases line up with TRBD2. The CDR3 extends over 16 amino acids. V shed 5 bases and J 6 bases; nucleotides not matched to a gene: 8. Germline CDR1 and CDR2: SGHAT and FQNNGV. CDR3: CASSPRLAGAFNEQFF. DNA of the CDR3: TGTGCCAGCAGCCCCAGACTAGCGGGGGCCTTCAATGAGCAGTTCTTC.